The next 16 T cell receptor beta chains were all read from a single sample in a study of blood T cell repertoires in COVID-19. TCRdb's table, derived via immunoSEQ multiplex PCR, lists solely in-frame clones and lacks some. This sample has under 150,000 clones, with about 91% found just once. Specimen: peripheral blood. These receptor sequences come from a human donor in a cohort sampled during active COVID-19.

This clone was detected once. The CDR3, as DNA: TGTGCCAGTAGTCCCTCTCCGGGACAGGGTGTGGGGGGGAACACTGAAGCTTTCTTT. Translation gives CASSPSPGQGVGGNTEAFF. The V call is TRBV19, the J call TRBJ1-1; 9 bases are a match to TRBD1. Trimming took 5 bases from V and 1 from J; bases not matched to a gene: 17. CDR1 is LNHDA and CDR2 is SQIVND in the germline V gene (reference sequence). The CDR3 loop spans 19 amino acids.

The V gene is TRBV7-6, the J gene TRBJ2-1, with 8 bases that match TRBD1. Germline loops: CDR1 SGHVS, CDR2 FNYEAQ. The CDR3 sequence is 14 residues long. The junction had 8 bases not matched to a gene; V was cut back by 5 bases and J by 8 bases. CDR3 bases: TGTGCCAGCAGCCTCCGGACAGGGTCCGATGAGCAGTTCTTC. As protein: CASSLRTGSDEQFF.

This chain connects TRBV7-3 to TRBJ2-2; 8 bases agree with TRBD1. V dropped 5 bases and J dropped 7; count of bases not matched to a gene: 6. This CDR3 is built from 14 residues. Germline V gene sequence: CDR1 SGHTA, CDR2 FQGTGA. In nucleotides, the CDR3 is TGTGCCAGCAGCCGGACAGGGTCTGACGGGGAGCTGTTTTTT. Amino acids: CASSRTGSDGELFF.

The V gene is TRBV5-1, the J gene TRBJ2-3; TRBD1 matches at 11 bases. V trimming: 0 bases; J trimming: 4 bases; junction bases outside the gene matches: 4. The germline gives CDR1 SGHRS, CDR2 YFSETQ. The CDR3 loop spans 16 amino acids. The CDR3 loop is CASSLVGQGAPDTQYF. In DNA, the CDR3 is TGCGCCAGCAGCTTGGTAGGACAGGGGGCACCAGATACGCAGTATTTT.

The chain couples TRBV7-2 to TRBJ2-5; 8 bases match TRBD2. This CDR3 is 15 amino acids long. The V gene end was trimmed by 4 bases and the J gene end by 2 bases; junction bases not matched to a gene: 6. The germline gives CDR1 SGHTA, CDR2 FQGNSA. The CDR3 reads CASSSRLARQETQYF. CDR3 DNA: TGTGCCAGCAGCTCGCGACTAGCGCGGCAAGAGACCCAGTACTTC.

The chain employs TRBV3-1 (or the pseudogene TRBV3-2) and TRBJ2-5, with TRBD2 identical over 8 bases. The CDR3 totals 15 residues. J gave up 1 base and V 11 bases, and 12 bases lay outside the gene matches. From germline, CDR1 is LGHDT and CDR2 YNNKEL (reference sequence). The CDR3 region is CASGPAGAVQETQYF. The CDR3 DNA reads as TGTGCCTCGGGGCCAGCGGGGGCCGTCCAAGAGACCCAGTACTTC.

V usage is TRBV6-5 and J usage is TRBJ2-2; D is uncertain. CDR1 is MNHEY and CDR2 is SVGAGI in the germline V gene. V shed 2 bases and J shed 6 bases, with 13 bases lying between them. This CDR3 has 15 residues. CDR3: CASSYALALAGELFF. CDR3 coding DNA: TGTGCCAGCAGTTACGCCCTGGCCCTGGCCGGGGAGCTGTTTTTT.

The genes are TRBV28 and TRBJ2-3, with D possibly TRBD2 on 6 matching bases. V lost 3 bases, J lost 1 base, and 8 bases lay in between. Germline CDR1 is MDHEN and CDR2 is SYDVKM. The CDR3 loop spans 14 amino acids. For the CDR3, the DNA is TGTGCCAGCAGTTTCCAGCGGGGCACAGATACGCAGTATTTT. The encoded protein is CASSFQRGTDTQYF. Full variable domain (outside the CDR3, taken from reference TRBV28 and TRBJ2-3): DVKVTQSSRYLVKRTGEKVFLECVQDMDHENMFWYRQDPGLGLRLIYFSYDVKMKEKGDIPEGYSVSREKKERFSLILESASTNQTSMYLCASSFQRGTDTQYFGPGTRLTVL.

The chain joins TRBV19 to TRBJ2-1; 15 bases align to TRBD2. The V segment lost 5 bases and the J segment 4 bases; nucleotides outside the gene matches: 6. CDR1 and CDR2 from the germline V gene are LNHDA and SQIVND (reference sequence). There are 17 residues in the CDR3. The CDR3 region has the DNA TGTGCCAGTAGTCTTGGGACTAGCGGGGGGCTTTACAATGAGCAGTTCTTC. Encoded protein: CASSLGTSGGLYNEQFF.

J is TRBJ1-6 and V is TRBV10-2; maybe TRBD1 (5 bases). CDR3 length: 13 amino acids. Between the trimmed V and J ends, which lost 9 bases and 7 bases, there was a span of 13 bases. Germline CDR1 and CDR2: WSHSY and SAAADI. The CDR3 sequence is CASTDRENSPLHF. The CDR3 region has the DNA TGCGCCAGTACCGACAGAGAGAATTCACCCCTCCACTTT.

This rearrangement joins TRBV4-3 to TRBJ2-3; 9 bases are shared with TRBD2. The CDR3 length is 20 residues. CDR1 is LGHNA, CDR2 YSLEER, per germline. The trim removed 0 bases at V and 2 bases at J, leaving 15 bases unmatched. The DNA of the CDR3 is TGCGCCAGCAGCCAAGAGGCAGGAATGATCGGGACTAGCTTCACAGATACGCAGTATTTT. Translation: CASSQEAGMIGTSFTDTQYF.

This chain joins TRBV7-3 and TRBJ2-1; D gene ambiguous. V was clipped by 1 base and J by 4 bases, with 11 bases between them. Germline loops: CDR1 SGHTA, CDR2 FQGTGA. The CDR3 has 15 residues. The CDR3 reads CASSLIDFGYNEQFF. CDR3 nucleotide sequence: TGTGCCAGCAGCTTAATCGATTTCGGTTACAATGAGCAGTTCTTC.

There are a few counts of this clone. The V call is TRBV10-3, the J call TRBJ1-1, with 9 positions matching TRBD1. Per germline, CDR1 ENHRY and CDR2 SYGVKD. This CDR3 spans 16 amino acids. J gave up 3 bases and V 6 bases, and 11 bases lay outside the gene matches. The CDR3 DNA reads TGTGCCATCAGACCGGGACAGGGACCCTTAGACACTGAAGCTTTCTTT. Protein sequence: CAIRPGQGPLDTEAFF.

The chain combines TRBV19 with TRBJ1-3; 7 bases are a match to TRBD1. V lost 3 bases to trimming and J lost 2 bases; unmatched junction nucleotides: 4. The CDR3 runs 15 residues. Per germline, CDR1 LNHDA and CDR2 SQIVND (reference sequence). CDR3 DNA sequence: TGTGCCAGTAGTATGGCCGGGACAGCTGGAAACACCATATATTTT. This codes for CASSMAGTAGNTIYF. Combining the CDR3 with reference TRBV19 and TRBJ1-3 gives the whole variable domain DGGITQSPKYLFRKEGQNVTLSCEQNLNHDAMYWYRQDPGQGLRLIYYSQIVNDFQKGDIAEGYSVSREKKESFPLTVTSAQKNPTAFYLCASSMAGTAGNTIYFGEGSWLTVV.

This clone was seen only a few times. At the DNA level, this CDR3 is encoded by other sequences in the same sample as well. This rearrangement joins TRBV10-1 to TRBJ1-5; 12 bases line up with TRBD1. Trimming cost V 6 bases and J 6 bases; bases outside gene matches: 12. This CDR3 spans 17 amino acids. The germline V gene encodes CDR1 WNHNN and CDR2 SYGVQD (reference sequence). CDR3 bases: TGCGCCAGCAGCAACCCCGGGACAGGGGGCGCGGGTCAGCCCCAGCATTTT. It is translated as CASSNPGTGGAGQPQHF.

The chain combines TRBV7-2 with TRBJ1-4; weak D call: TRBD1 (6 bases). The germline V gene encodes CDR1 SGHTA and CDR2 FQGNSA. Trimming stripped 5 bases from V and 8 bases from J, with 15 bases between. This CDR3 contains 14 residues. The CDR3 loop reads CASSQGGEWEKLFF. In nucleotides, the CDR3 is TGTGCCAGCAGCCAAGGGGGGGAATGGGAAAAACTGTTTTTT. The complete variable domain, with remaining parts taken from reference TRBV7-2 and TRBJ1-4, reads GAGVSQSPSNKVTEKGKDVELRCDPISGHTALYWYRQSLGQGLEFLIYFQGNSAPDKSGLPSDRFSAERTGGSVSTLTIQRTQQEDSAVYLCASSQGGEWEKLFFGSGTQLSVL.